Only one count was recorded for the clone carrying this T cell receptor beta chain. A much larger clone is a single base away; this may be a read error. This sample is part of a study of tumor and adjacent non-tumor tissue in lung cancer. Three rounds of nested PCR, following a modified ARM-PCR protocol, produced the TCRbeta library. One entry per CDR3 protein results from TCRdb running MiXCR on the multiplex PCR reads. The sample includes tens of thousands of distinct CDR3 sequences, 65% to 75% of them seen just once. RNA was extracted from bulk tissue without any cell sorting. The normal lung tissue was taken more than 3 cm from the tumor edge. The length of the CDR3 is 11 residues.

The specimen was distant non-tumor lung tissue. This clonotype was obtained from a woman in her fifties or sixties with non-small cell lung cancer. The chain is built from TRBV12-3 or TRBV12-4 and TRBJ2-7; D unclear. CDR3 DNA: TGTGCCAGCAGTTCTAATAACGAGCAGCACTTC. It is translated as CASSSNNEQHF.